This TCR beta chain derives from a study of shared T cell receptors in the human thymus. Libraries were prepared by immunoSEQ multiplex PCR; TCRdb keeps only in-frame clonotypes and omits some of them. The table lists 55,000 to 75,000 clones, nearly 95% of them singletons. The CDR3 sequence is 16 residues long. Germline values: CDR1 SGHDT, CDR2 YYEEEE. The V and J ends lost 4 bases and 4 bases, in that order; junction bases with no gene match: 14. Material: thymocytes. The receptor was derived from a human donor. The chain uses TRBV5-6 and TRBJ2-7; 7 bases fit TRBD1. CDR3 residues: CASSHDREYIMYEQYF. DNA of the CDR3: TGTGCCAGCAGCCACGACAGGGAGTACATCATGTACGAGCAGTACTTC.